This T cell receptor beta chain was sequenced in a study of T cell changes during pregnancy in multiple sclerosis (dated by TCRdb to about 2019). Background on the whole study: In women with multiple sclerosis, the researchers looked at how the T cell repertoire shifted as pregnancy progressed.

For this clone: What this receptor recognizes is not known. Base qualities are not at hand, and no much larger clone is one base apart.

Libraries were built with the immunoSEQ multiplex PCR assay. The source is immuneACCESS, and TCRdb retained only in-frame sequences with V and J called. Part of the clones is not carried over; for the studies checked, unresolved V genes explain less than half of this, and the remainder is unexplained. In all, the sample holds 55,000 to 65,000 clones, and 90% of those were seen once. The ten biggest clones cover approximately 3% of the sample. Measured from the cysteine to the phenylalanine, the CDR3 is 15 residues long. The retained sequence is limited to the CDR3, 45 bases, with the frame set at the first base. CDR1 SGHTA and CDR2 FQGNSA are derived from the germline V gene. V is cut back by 2 bases and J by 3 bases, with 6 bases in the junction unmatched.

The chain is made from TRBV7-2 and TRBJ1-2; 7 middle bases align to TRBD1. The sequencing used peripheral blood, collected in the first trimester of pregnancy. The receptor's source is a female donor in good health, enrolled as a control in a pregnancy study. The DNA sequence reads TGTGCCAGCAGCTTAACAGGGGCGGGATACTATGGCTACACCTTC. It translates as CASSLTGAGYYGYTF.